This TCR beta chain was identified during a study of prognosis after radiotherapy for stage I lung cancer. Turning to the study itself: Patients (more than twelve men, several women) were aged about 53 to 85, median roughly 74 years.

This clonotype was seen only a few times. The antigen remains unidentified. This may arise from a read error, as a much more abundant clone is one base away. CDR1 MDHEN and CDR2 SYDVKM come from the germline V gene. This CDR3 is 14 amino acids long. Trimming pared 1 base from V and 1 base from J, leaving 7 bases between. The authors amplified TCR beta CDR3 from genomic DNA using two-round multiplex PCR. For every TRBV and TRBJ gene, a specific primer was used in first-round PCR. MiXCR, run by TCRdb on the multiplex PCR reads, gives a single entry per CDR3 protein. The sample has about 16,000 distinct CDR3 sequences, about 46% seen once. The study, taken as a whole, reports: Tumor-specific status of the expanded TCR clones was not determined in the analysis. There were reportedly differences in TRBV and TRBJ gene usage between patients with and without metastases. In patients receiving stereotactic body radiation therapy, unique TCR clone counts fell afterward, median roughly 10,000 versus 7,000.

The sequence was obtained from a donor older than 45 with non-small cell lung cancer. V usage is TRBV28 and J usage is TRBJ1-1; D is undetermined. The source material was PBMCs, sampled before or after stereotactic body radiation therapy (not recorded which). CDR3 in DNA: TGTGCCAGCAGTTTATACGTCAGGAACACTGAAGCTTTCTTT. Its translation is CASSLYVRNTEAFF.